The T cell receptor beta chain under discussion was sequenced for a study of blood T cell repertoires in COVID-19. Study in general: T cells, B-cell-depleted T cells, or PBMCs supplied cDNA or gDNA.

V was clipped by 0 bases and J by 1 base, with 12 bases between them. This CDR3 is 16 amino acids long. CDR1 and CDR2 from the germline V gene are MGHRA and YSYEKL. Sequencing was performed with immunoSEQ multiplex PCR; in TCRdb, only in-frame clones are kept and a portion is missing. The repertoire holds about 83,000 clones, with around nine tenths as singletons. The TCR sequence derives from a man aged 55-75 years with acute or convalescent COVID-19. Sequencing input: peripheral blood. This rearrangement joins TRBV4-1 to TRBJ1-1, with D possibly matching TRBD1 (5 bases). The chain's CDR3 is CASSQDVSRANTEAFF. The CDR3 region has the DNA TGCGCCAGCAGCCAAGATGTAAGCAGGGCGAACACTGAAGCTTTCTTT.